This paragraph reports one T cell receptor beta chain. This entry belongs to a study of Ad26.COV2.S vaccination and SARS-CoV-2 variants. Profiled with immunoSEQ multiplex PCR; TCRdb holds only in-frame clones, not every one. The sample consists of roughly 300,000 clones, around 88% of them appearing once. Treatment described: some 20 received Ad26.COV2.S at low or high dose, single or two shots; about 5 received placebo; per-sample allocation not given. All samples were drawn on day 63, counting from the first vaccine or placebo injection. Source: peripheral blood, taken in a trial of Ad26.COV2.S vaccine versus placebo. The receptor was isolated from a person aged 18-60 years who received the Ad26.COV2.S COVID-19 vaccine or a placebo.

DNA of the CDR3: TGTGCCAGCAGCCCAGGACCGACAGGCGCCTATGGCTACACCTTC. Its protein is CASSPGPTGAYGYTF. The chain combines TRBV3-1 (or the pseudogene TRBV3-2) with TRBJ1-2, with D perhaps TRBD1 (6 bases). The V end was cut by 4 bases, the J end by 4 bases, with 16 bases between. CDR1 and CDR2 (germline): LGHDT, YNNKEL (reference sequence). This CDR3 comprises 15 residues.